The rows below give T cell receptor beta chains drawn from one sample of a study of T cells in localized non-small cell lung cancer. The method was immunoSEQ multiplex PCR; TCRdb's version includes in-frame clones alone and lacks a portion of them. The sample contains 25,000 to 40,000 clones, roughly 78% of which appear only once. Sequencing used peripheral blood, obtained before any cancer treatment. These receptors were collected from a male donor older than 55 with stage II squamous cell lung carcinoma. Both conserved end residues are part of each CDR3. Fields, in order: CDR3 length, V gene, J gene, CDR3 protein.

CDR3 length: 15; V gene: TRBV27; J gene: TRBJ2-1; CDR3 protein: CASSHSSGAYNEQFF
CDR3 length: 13; V gene: TRBV7-2; J gene: TRBJ1-2; CDR3 protein: CASSVAVQYGYTF
CDR3 length: 16; V gene: TRBV19; J gene: TRBJ1-5; CDR3 protein: CASSIGPGISNQPQHF
CDR3 length: 16; V gene: TRBV19; J gene: TRBJ2-2; CDR3 protein: CASSKDVWGNTGELFF
CDR3 length: 15; V gene: TRBV11-2; J gene: TRBJ1-1; CDR3 protein: CASSIAGTVNTEAFF
CDR3 length: 12; V gene: TRBV29-1; J gene: TRBJ2-1; CDR3 protein: CSVLPTEYEQFF
CDR3 length: 14; V gene: TRBV7-9; J gene: TRBJ2-7; CDR3 protein: CASSFGALTYEQYF
CDR3 length: 16; V gene: TRBV6-5; J gene: TRBJ1-1; CDR3 protein: CASSYSGRQWNTEAFF
CDR3 length: 18; V gene: TRBV23-1; J gene: TRBJ2-7; CDR3 protein: CASSPLRKWGLPRYEQYF
CDR3 length: 14; V gene: TRBV19; J gene: TRBJ1-2; CDR3 protein: CATSAPRSNYGYTF
CDR3 length: 13; V gene: TRBV7-9; J gene: TRBJ2-7; CDR3 protein: CASRRGTIYEQYF
CDR3 length: 14; V gene: TRBV9; J gene: TRBJ2-7; CDR3 protein: CASSATGNSYEQYF
CDR3 length: 15; V gene: TRBV9; J gene: TRBJ1-1; CDR3 protein: CASSVSGTGSVGAFF
CDR3 length: 15; V gene: TRBV27; J gene: TRBJ2-1; CDR3 protein: CASSLEGEPYNEQFF
CDR3 length: 17; V gene: TRBV10-3; J gene: TRBJ2-1; CDR3 protein: CAISDRGGGASYNEQFF
CDR3 length: 17; V gene: TRBV27; J gene: TRBJ2-7; CDR3 protein: CASSLLAGFPSSYEQYF
CDR3 length: 18; V gene: TRBV11-1; J gene: TRBJ2-4; CDR3 protein: CASSRLAVGQLAKNIQYF
CDR3 length: 12; V gene: TRBV29-1; J gene: TRBJ1-2; CDR3 protein: CSVAGTNHGYTF
CDR3 length: 16; V gene: TRBV5-1; J gene: TRBJ2-1; CDR3 protein: CASSLEGLAEYNEQFF
CDR3 length: 15; V gene: TRBV6-4; J gene: TRBJ1-5; CDR3 protein: CASSDSGQDNQPQHF
CDR3 length: 13; V gene: TRBV7-2; J gene: TRBJ1-1; CDR3 protein: CASSFGPNTEAFF
CDR3 length: 15; V gene: TRBV6-5; J gene: TRBJ1-2; CDR3 protein: CASSYSRSGTGGYTF